These 6 T cell receptor beta chains share one sample of origin, sequenced in a study of shared clonotypes between healthy human individuals (dated by TCRdb to the early 2020s). Library creation used the immunoSEQ multiplex PCR assay. In its TCRdb copy, this immuneACCESS table keeps in-frame sequences only and misses some clones. Where compared with another copy, unresolved V genes explain less than half of these, and the others have no known cause. This sample gives hundreds of thousands of clones in total; around 96% of them show up just once. Less than 0.25% of the sample comes from the top ten. For the CD8 naive samples, CD45RO-negative cells were positively selected for CCR7, yielding a CD45RA+CCR7+ population from which TemRA cells were excluded. The source material was naive CD8+ T cells sorted from blood. The sample's cell subset or site label, decoded: CD45RA+CCR7+. The receptors stem from a man aged 25 to 45 in good health.

V gene TRBV27 combines with J gene TRBJ2-1, with 8 bases lining up with TRBD1. The V gene's germline CDR1 is MNHEY and CDR2 SMNVEV (reference sequence). The V gene end was trimmed by 8 bases and the J gene end by 4 bases; junction bases not matched to a gene: 7. The CDR3 contains 14 residues. The CDR3 here is CASQRQGRYNEQFF. CDR3 in DNA: TGTGCCAGCCAGAGACAGGGGCGGTACAATGAGCAGTTCTTC.

This clone appeared a single time. V is TRBV7-9 and J is TRBJ2-1, with a weak D call TRBD2 (5 bases). Germline CDR1 SEHNR, CDR2 FQNEAQ (reference sequence). This CDR3 comprises 15 residues. The V end lost 4 bases, the J end lost 6 bases, and 16 bases lay between the germline ends. CDR3 nucleotides: TGTGCCAGCAGCTCGGCTAGAGGGAGAACCAATGAGCAGTTCTTC. Protein product: CASSSARGRTNEQFF.

J is TRBJ2-1 and V is TRBV7-6; D ambiguous. Trimming removed 5 bases from V and 5 bases from J, with 7 bases in between. The CDR3 runs to 12 residues. CDR1 and CDR2 (germline): SGHVS, FNYEAQ. This CDR3 reads CASSAEHNEQFF. The CDR3 DNA is TGTGCCAGCAGCGCAGAACACAATGAGCAGTTCTTC.

This clone was observed once. The V call is TRBV28, the J call TRBJ1-2; 8 bases fit TRBD1. The CDR3 runs to 14 residues. Germline CDR1 and CDR2: MDHEN and SYDVKM. The V gene end was trimmed by 7 bases and the J gene end by 7 bases; junction bases not matched to a gene: 11. The CDR3 spells CASTGGRGLGGYTF. CDR3 DNA: TGTGCCAGCACGGGCGGCAGGGGGCTTGGTGGCTACACCTTC.

The rearrangement links TRBV7-9 to TRBJ2-1, with 7 bases fitting TRBD2. CDR3 length equals 15 residues. Trimming took 5 bases from V and 6 from J; bases not matched to a gene: 10. Germline V CDR1 and CDR2: SEHNR, FQNEAQ (reference sequence). The CDR3 loop reads CASSPPLAALNEQFF. In DNA, the CDR3 is TGTGCCAGCAGCCCGCCCCTAGCGGCCCTCAATGAGCAGTTCTTC. The variable domain in full, completed from reference TRBV7-9 and TRBJ2-1, reads DTGVSQNPRHKITKRGQNVTFRCDPISEHNRLYWYRQTLGQGPEFLTYFQNEAQLEKSRLLSDRFSAERPKGSFSTLEIQRTEQGDSAMYLCASSPPLAALNEQFFGPGTRLTVL.

The chain carries TRBV5-4 and TRBJ1-1; D is possibly TRBD1 (6 bases). Germline loops: CDR1 SGHNT, CDR2 YYREEE (reference sequence). This CDR3 region has 13 residues. Trimming left V 7 bases short and J 7 bases short, with 17 bases between. The CDR3 DNA reads TGTGCCAGCTCCCAGGGGCGTACTAGTGAAGCTTTCTTT. Translated: CASSQGRTSEAFF.